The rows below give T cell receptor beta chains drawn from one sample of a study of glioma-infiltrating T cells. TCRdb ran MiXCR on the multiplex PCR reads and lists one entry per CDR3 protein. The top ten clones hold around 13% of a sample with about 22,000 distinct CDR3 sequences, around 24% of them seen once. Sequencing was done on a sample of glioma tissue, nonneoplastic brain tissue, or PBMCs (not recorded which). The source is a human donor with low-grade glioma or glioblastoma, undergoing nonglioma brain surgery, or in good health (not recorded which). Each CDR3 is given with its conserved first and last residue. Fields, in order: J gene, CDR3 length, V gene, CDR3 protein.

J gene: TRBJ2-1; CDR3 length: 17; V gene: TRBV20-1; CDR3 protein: CSARDNSGGLHYNEQFF
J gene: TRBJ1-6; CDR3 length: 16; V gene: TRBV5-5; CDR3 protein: CASSLIGWGPNSPLHF
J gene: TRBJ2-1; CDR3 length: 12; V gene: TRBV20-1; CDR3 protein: CSARARGQEQFF
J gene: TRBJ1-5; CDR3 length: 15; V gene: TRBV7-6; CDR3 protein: CASSLRTGSSGPQHF
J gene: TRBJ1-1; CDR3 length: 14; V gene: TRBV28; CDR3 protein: CASSLGAPNTEAFF
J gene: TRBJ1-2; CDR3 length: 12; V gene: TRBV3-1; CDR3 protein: CASSARGYGYTF
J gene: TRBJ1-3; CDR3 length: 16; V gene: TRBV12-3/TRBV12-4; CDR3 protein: CASSPPLRGAGNTIYF
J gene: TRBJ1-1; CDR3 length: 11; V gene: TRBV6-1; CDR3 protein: CASSPNTEAFF
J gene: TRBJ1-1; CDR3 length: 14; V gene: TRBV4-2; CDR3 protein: CASSPGHSNTEAFF
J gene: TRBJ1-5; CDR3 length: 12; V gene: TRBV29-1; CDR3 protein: CSVGDGNQPQHF
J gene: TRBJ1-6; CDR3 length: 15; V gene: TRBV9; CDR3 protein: CASSPSDTYNSPLHF
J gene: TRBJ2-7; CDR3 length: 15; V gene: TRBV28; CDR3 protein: CASSFRGLRSYEQYF
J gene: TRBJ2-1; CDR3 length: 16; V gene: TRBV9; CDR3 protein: CASSSNPGGAWDEQFF
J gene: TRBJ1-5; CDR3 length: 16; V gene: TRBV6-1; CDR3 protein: CASSASWGRGGQPQHF
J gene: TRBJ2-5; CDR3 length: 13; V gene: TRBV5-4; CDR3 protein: CASSLGSGETQYF
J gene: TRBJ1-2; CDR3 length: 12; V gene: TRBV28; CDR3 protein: CASYVMGDGYTF
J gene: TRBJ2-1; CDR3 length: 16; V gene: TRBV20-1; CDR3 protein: CSARGLAGGFQNEQFF
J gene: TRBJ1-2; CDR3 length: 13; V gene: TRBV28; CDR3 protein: CASSRDKNYGYTF
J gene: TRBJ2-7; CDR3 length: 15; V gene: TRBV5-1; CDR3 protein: CARSFLTDPTYEQYF
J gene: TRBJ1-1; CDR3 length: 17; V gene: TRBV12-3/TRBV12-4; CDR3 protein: CASRRSTGGQGATEAFF
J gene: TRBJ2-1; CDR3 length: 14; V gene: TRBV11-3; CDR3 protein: CASSLRAGGHEQFF
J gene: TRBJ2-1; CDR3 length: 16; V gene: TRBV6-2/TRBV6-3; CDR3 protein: CASSYLGDLLYNEQFF
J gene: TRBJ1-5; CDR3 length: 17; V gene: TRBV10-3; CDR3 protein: CAISDPGGPIQNQPQHF
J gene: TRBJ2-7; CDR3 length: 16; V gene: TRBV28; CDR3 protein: CASSSVGQGNFYEQYF
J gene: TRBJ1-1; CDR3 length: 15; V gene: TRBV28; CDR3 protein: CASTSPGGLNTEAFF
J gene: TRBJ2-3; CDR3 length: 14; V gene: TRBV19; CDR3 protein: CASSILAPTDTQYF
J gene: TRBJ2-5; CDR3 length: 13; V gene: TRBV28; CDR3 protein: CASSPGRSTLQYF
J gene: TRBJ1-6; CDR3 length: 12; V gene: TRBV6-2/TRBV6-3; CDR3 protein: CASSSKNSPLHF
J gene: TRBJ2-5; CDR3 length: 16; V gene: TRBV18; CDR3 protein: CASSRPGLAGKETQYF
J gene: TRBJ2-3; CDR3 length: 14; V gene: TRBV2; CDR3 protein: CASSLTGGTDTQYF
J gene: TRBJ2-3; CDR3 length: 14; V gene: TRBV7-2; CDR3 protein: CASSLAGRADTQYF
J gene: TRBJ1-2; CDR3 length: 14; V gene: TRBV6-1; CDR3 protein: CASSGEITNYGYTF
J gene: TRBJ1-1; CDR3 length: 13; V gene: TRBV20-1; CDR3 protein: CSARGQGGTEAFF
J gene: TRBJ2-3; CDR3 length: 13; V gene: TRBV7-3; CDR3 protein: CASSWNRDSTQYF
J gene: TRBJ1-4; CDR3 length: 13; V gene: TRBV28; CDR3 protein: CASSLSALASAFF
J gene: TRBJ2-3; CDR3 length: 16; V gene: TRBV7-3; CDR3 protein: CVSSLRLAGGTDTQYF
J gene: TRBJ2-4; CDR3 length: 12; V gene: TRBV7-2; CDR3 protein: CASSPNPIIQYF
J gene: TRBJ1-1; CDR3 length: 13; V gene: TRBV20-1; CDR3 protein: CSDGTGVSAEAFF
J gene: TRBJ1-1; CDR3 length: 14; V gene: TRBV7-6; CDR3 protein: CAGSLPSSGTEAFF
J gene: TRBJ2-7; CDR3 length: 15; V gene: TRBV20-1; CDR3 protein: CSARDEGKKRYEQYF
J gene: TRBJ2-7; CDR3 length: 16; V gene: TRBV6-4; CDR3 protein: CASSDPTSGVPSEQYF
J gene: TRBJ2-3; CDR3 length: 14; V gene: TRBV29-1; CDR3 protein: CSVEEPIVTDTQYF
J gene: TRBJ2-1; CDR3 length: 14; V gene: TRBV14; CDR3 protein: CASILGPSYNEQFF
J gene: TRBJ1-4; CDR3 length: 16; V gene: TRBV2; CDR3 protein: CASSVRDRGLGEKLFF
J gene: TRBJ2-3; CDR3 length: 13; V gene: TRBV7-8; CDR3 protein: CASSQGRMDTQYF
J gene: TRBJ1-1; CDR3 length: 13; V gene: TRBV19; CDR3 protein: CASSIAGPGEAFF
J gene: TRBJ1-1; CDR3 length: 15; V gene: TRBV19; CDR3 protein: CASSLDLGDHREAFF
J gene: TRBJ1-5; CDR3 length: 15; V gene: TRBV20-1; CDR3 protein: CSARLAAYSNQPQHF
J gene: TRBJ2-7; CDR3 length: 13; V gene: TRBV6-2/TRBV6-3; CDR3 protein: CASSGSNSYEQYF
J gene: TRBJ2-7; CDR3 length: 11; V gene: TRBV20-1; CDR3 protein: CSADDTHEQYF
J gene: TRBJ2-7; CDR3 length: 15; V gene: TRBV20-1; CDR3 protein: CSASMRAGRSYEQYF
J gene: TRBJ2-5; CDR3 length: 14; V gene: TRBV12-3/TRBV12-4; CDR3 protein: CASSMGQYQETQYF
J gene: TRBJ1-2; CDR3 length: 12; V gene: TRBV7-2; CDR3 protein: CAGKSAHYGYTF
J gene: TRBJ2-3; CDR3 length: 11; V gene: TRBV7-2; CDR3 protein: CASSGYNTQYF
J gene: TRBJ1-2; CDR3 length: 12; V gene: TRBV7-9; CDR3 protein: CASSLSRQADTF
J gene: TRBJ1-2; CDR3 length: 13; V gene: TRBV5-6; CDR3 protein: CASSLEVGYGYTF
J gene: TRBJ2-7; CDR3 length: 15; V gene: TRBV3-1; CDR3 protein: CASNNAYLGNYEQYF
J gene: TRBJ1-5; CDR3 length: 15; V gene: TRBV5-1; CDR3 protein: CASKPWTGESQPQHF
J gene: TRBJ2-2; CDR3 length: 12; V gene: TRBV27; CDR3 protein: CASSPDTGELFF
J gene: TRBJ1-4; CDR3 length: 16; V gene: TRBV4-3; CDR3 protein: CASSQDGRTGNEKLFF